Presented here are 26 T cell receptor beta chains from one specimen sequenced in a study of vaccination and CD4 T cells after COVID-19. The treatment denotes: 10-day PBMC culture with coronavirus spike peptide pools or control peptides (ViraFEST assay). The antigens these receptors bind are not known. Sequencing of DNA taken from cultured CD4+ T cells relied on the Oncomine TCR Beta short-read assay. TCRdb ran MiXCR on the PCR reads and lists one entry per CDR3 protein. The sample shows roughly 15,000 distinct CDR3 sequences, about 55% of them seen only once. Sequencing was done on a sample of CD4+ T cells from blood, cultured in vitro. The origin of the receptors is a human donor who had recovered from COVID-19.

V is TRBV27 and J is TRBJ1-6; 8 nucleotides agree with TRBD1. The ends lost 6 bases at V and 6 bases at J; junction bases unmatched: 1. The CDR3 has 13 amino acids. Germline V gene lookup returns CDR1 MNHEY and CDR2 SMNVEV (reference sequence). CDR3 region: CASRTGVNSPLHF. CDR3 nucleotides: TGTGCCAGCAGGACAGGGGTTAATTCACCCCTCCACTTT.

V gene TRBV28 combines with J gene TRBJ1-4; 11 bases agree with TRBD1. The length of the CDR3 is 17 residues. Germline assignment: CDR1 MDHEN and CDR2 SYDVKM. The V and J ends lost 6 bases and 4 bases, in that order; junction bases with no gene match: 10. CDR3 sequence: CASSSIGQGAVNEKLFF. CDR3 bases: TGTGCCAGCAGCTCTATAGGACAGGGGGCCGTTAATGAAAAACTGTTTTTT.

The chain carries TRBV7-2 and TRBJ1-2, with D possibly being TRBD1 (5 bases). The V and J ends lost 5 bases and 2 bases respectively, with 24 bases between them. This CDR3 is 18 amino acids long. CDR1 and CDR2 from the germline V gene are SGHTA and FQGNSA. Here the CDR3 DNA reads TGTGCCAGCAGCCCCCTGGGGGTGAGGGGCCGAAACAACTATGGCTACACCTTC. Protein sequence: CASSPLGVRGRNNYGYTF.

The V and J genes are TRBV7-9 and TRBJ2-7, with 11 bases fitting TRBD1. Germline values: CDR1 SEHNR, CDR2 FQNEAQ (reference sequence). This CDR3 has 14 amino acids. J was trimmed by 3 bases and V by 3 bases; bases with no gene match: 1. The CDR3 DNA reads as TGTGCCAGCAGCTTCGGGACAGGGGGCTACGAGCAGTACTTC. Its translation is CASSFGTGGYEQYF.

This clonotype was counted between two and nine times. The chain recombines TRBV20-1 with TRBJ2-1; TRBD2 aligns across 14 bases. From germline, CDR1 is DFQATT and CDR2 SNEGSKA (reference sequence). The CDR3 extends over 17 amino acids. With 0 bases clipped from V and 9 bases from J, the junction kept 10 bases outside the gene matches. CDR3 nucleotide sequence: TGCAGTGCTAGAGATCCGGGACTAGCGGGAGTTGGACCTGAGCAGTTCTTC. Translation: CSARDPGLAGVGPEQFF.

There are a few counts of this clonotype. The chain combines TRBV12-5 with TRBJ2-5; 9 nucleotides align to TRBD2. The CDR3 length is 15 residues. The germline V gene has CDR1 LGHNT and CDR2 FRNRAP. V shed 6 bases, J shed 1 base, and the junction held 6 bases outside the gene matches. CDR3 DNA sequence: TGTGCTAGTGGCCGTCTGACTAGCGGCCAAGAGACCCAGTACTTC. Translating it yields CASGRLTSGQETQYF.

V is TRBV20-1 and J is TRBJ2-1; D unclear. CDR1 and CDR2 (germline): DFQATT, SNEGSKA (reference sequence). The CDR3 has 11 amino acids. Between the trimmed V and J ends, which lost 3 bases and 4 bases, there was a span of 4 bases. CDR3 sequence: CSASRYNEQFF. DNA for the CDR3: TGCAGTGCTAGTAGGTACAATGAGCAGTTCTTC.

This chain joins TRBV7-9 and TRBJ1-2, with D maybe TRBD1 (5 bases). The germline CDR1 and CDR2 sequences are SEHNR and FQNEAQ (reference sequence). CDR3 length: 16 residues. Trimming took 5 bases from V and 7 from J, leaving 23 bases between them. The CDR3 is CASSPPLPGMEGGYTF. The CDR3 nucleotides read TGTGCCAGCAGCCCACCTCTACCAGGGATGGAGGGTGGCTACACCTTC.

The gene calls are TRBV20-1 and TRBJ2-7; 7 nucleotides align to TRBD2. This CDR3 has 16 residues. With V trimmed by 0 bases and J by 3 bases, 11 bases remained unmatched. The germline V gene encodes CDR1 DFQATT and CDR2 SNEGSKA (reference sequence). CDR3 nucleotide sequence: TGCAGTGCTAGAGATCTTAGGGCTAGCGGAGACTACGAGCAGTACTTC. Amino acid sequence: CSARDLRASGDYEQYF.

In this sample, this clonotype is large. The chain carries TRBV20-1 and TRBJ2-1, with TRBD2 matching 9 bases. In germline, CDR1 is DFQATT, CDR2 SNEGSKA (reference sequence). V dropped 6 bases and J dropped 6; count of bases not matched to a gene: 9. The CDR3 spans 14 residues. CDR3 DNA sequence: TGCAGTGCGTTAGCGGGAGAGGGTGGCAATGAGCAGTTCTTC. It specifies CSALAGEGGNEQFF.

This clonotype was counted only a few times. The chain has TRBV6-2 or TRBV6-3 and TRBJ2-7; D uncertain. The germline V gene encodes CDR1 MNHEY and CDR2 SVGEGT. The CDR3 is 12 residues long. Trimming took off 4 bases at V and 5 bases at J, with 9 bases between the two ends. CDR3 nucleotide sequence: TGTGCCAGCAGTTTTGAAGGGAACGAGCAGTACTTC. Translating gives CASSFEGNEQYF.

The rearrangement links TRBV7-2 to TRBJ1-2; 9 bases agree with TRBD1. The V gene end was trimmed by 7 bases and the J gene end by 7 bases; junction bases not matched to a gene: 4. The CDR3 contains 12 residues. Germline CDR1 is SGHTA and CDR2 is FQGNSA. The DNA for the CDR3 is TGTGCCAGCATGGTGACAGGGGGTGGCTACACCTTC. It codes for CASMVTGGGYTF.

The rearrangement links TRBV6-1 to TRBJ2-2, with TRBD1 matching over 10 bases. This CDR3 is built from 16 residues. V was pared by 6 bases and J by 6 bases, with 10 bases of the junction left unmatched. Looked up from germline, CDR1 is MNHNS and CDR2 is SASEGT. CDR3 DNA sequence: TGTGCCAGCAGAACCGGGACAGGGGTCTGGTCCGGGGAGCTGTTTTTT. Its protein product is CASRTGTGVWSGELFF.

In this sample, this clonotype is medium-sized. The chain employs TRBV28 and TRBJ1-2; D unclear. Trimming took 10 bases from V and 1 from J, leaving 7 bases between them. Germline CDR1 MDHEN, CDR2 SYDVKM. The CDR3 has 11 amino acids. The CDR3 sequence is CATYINYGYTF. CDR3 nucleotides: TGTGCCACCTACATTAACTATGGCTACACCTTC.

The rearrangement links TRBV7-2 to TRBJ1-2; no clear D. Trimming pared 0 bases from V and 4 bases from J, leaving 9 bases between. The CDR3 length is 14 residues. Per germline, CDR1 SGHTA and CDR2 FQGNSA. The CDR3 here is CASSLAAGSYGYTF. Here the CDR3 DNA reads TGTGCCAGCAGCTTAGCGGCGGGGTCCTATGGCTACACCTTC.

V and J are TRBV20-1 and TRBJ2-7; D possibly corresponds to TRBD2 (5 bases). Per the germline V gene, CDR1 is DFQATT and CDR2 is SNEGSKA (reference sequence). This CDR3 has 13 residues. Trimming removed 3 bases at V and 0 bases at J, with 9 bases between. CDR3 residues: CSASWTASYEQYF. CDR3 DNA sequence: TGCAGTGCTAGTTGGACTGCCTCCTACGAGCAGTACTTC.

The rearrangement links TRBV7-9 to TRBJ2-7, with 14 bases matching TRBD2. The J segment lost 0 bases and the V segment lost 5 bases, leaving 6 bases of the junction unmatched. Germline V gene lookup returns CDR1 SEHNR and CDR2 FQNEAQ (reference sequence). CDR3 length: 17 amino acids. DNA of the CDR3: TGTGCCAGCAGCCGCGGACTAGCGGGAGGTAGCTCCTACGAGCAGTACTTC. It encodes CASSRGLAGGSSYEQYF. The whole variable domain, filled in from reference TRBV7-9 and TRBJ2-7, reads DTGVSQNPRHKITKRGQNVTFRCDPISEHNRLYWYRQTLGQGPEFLTYFQNEAQLEKSRLLSDRFSAERPKGSFSTLEIQRTEQGDSAMYLCASSRGLAGGSSYEQYFGPGTRLTVT.

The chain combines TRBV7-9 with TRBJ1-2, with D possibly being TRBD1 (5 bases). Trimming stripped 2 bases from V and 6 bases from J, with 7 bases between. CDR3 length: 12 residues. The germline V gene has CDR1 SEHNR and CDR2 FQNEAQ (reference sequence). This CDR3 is CASSLTGHGYTF. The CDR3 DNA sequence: TGTGCCAGCAGCTTAACAGGCCATGGCTACACCTTC.

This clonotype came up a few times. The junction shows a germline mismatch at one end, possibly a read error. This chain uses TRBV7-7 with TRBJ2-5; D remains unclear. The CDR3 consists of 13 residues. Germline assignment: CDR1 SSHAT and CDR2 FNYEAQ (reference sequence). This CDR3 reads CASSRRLQETQYF. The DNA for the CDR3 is TGTGCTAGCAGCCGACGGCTACAAGAGACCCAGTACTTC. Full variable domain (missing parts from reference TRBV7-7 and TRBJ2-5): GAGVSQSPRYKVTKRGQDVTLRCDPISSHATLYWYQQALGQGPEFLTYFNYEAQPDKSGLPSDRFSAERPEGSISTLTIQRTEQRDSAMYRCASSRRLQETQYFGPGTRLLVL.

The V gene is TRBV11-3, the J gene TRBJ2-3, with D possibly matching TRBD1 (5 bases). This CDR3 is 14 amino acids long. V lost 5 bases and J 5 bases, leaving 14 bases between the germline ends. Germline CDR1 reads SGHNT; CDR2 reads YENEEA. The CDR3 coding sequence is TGTGCCAGCAGCCCCAGGGTAGGGAAAGATACGCAGTATTTT. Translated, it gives CASSPRVGKDTQYF.

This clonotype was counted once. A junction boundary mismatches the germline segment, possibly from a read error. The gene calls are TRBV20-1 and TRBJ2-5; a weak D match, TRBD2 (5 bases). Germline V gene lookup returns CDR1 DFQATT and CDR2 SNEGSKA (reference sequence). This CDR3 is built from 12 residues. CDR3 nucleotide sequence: TGCAGTGCTAGAGCCCCTGGGGAGACCCGGTACTTC. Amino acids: CSARAPGETRYF.

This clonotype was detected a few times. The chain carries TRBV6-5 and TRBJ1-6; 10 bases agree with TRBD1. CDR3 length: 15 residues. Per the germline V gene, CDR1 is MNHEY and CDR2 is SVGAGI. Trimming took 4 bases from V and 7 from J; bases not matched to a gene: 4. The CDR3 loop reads CASSSDRGRNSPLHF. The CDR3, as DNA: TGTGCCAGCAGTTCAGACAGGGGGCGGAATTCACCCCTCCACTTT.

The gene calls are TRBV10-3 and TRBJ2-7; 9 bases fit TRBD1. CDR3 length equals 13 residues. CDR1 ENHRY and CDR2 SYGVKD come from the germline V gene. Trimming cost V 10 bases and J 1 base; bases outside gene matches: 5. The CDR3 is CATRGQGSYEQYF. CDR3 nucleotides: TGTGCCACACGGGGACAGGGTTCCTACGAGCAGTACTTC.

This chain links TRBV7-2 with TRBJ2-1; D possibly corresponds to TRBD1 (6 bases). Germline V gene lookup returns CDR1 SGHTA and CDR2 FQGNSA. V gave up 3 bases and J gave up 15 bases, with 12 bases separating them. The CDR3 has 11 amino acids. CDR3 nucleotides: TGTGCCAGCAGCTTTTCAGGGGTCACGTTCTTC. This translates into CASSFSGVTFF.

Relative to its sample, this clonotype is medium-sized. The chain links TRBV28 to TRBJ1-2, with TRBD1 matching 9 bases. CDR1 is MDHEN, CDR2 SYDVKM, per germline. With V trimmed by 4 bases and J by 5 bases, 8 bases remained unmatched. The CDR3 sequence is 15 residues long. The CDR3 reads CASSYRGHTRYGYTF. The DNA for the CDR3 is TGTGCCAGCAGTTACAGGGGGCACACTCGTTATGGCTACACCTTC.

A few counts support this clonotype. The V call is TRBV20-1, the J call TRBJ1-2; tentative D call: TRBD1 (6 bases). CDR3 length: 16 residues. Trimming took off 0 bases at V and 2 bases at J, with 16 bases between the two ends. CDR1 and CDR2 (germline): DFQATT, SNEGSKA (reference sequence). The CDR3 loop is CSARDPPGGGNYGYTF. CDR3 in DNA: TGCAGTGCTAGAGACCCTCCCGGAGGGGGGAACTATGGCTACACCTTC.